The clone carrying this T cell receptor beta chain was seen once. CDR1 is MNHEY and CDR2 is SVGAGI in the germline V gene. The length of the CDR3 is 14 residues. V was pared by 5 bases and J by 4 bases, with 7 bases of the junction left unmatched. The sample originates from a study of human versus mouse CDR3 diversity and MHC coevolution. Assay used: immunoSEQ multiplex PCR; TCRdb lists only in-frame clones, some missing. The sample has fewer than 80,000 clones, 85% to 95% seen once. The sequence was collected from a person aged 30-69 years in good health. This sequence joins TRBV6-5 and TRBJ1-2; 7 positions match TRBD1. The sequencing sample was made of naive CD4+ T cells from blood. Subset reported: CD45RO-negative CD62L-positive naive CD4 T cells. The CDR3 protein is CASSPLRGSYGYTF. The DNA for the CDR3 is TGTGCCAGCAGTCCTCTCAGGGGGAGCTATGGCTACACCTTC.